The clone carrying this TCR beta chain was detected a few times. The antigen remains undetermined. The sample is drawn from a study of shared clonotypes between healthy human individuals. Study-wide results and caveats: For sorted subsets, rarefaction showed incomplete sequencing despite large depth. Around 5% of naive CD4 clonotypes were common to four donors.

All donors qualified as healthy HIV-negative adults and had experienced no recent acute infections or vaccinations. Genomic DNA of each subset was evenly split across several immunoSEQ plates. Some clones are missing from TCRdb's copy, which holds only in-frame ones; the method was immunoSEQ multiplex PCR. The sample contains about 1.1 million clones, 75% to 85% of which appear only once. Specimen: memory CD4+ T cells from PBMCs. Subset reported: CD45RA-negative fraction. This TCR was sampled from a man aged 18 to 35 in good health. Some clones in this sample may be carry-over from other donors' samples.

The CDR3: CSVVSRTLNTEAFF. The CDR3 DNA follows: TGCAGCGTTGTCTCCAGGACGTTGAACACTGAAGCTTTCTTT. The V and J genes are TRBV29-1 and TRBJ1-1; no firm D call. There are 14 residues in the CDR3. Trimming took off 4 bases at V and 0 bases at J, with 12 bases between the two ends. CDR1 SQVTM and CDR2 ANQGSEA come from the germline V gene.